These 32 T cell receptor beta chains were all obtained from the same sample, sequenced in a study of T cell responses to AZD1222 COVID-19 vaccine. TCRdb's copy holds only in-frame clones and misses some; the assay was immunoSEQ multiplex PCR. Of 150,000 to 200,000 clones in the sample, about 85% were seen once. Sequencing was performed on peripheral blood, taken on day 0 of AZD1222 vaccination. Receptors were obtained from an adult in good health.

The J gene is TRBJ2-7, the V gene TRBV5-4; 14 bases fit TRBD2. The length of the CDR3 is 18 residues. Germline assignment: CDR1 SGHNT and CDR2 YYREEE (reference sequence). V lost 5 bases, J lost 3 bases, and 13 bases stayed unmatched. The CDR3 protein is CASRGTSGSKGRRYEQYF. The CDR3 DNA reads TGTGCCAGCAGGGGGACTAGCGGGAGTAAGGGTCGTCGCTACGAGCAGTACTTC.

On this clone itself: Within the sample, other DNA sequences also encode this same CDR3. The chain combines TRBV19 with TRBJ2-5; 8 bases match TRBD2. CDR3 length: 13 amino acids. Trimming took 3 bases from V and 3 from J; bases not matched to a gene: 0. Per germline, CDR1 LNHDA and CDR2 SQIVND (reference sequence). The CDR3 spells CASSIGGEETQYF. CDR3 sequence (DNA): TGTGCCAGTAGTATCGGGGGGGAAGAGACCCAGTACTTC.

The J gene is TRBJ2-7, the V gene TRBV19, with D possibly being TRBD1 or TRBD2 (6 bases each). The germline gives CDR1 LNHDA, CDR2 SQIVND (reference sequence). Trimming took off 6 bases at V and 3 bases at J, with 12 bases between the two ends. The CDR3 runs 13 residues. CDR3 loop: CASRLGGGYEQYF. As DNA, the CDR3 is TGTGCCAGTAGACTCGGAGGGGGCTACGAGCAGTACTTC.

CDR3 sequence reads: CASSLGLAGVYEQYF. The DNA for the CDR3 is TGTGCCAGCAGCCTGGGACTAGCGGGAGTCTACGAGCAGTACTTC. The chain carries TRBV5-4 and TRBJ2-7, with TRBD2 identical over 14 bases. The CDR3 spans 15 residues. Germline trimming cut 4 bases from V and 3 bases from J; bases unmatched to any gene: 3. CDR1 SGHNT and CDR2 YYREEE come from the germline V gene (reference sequence). Looking up the rest from reference TRBV5-4 and TRBJ2-7 gives the full variable domain: ETGVTQSPTHLIKTRGQQVTLRCSSQSGHNTVSWYQQALGQGPQFIFQYYREEENGRGNFPPRFSGLQFPNYSSELNVNALELDDSALYLCASSLGLAGVYEQYFGPGTRLTVT.

The chain couples TRBV2 to TRBJ1-1, with D uncertain. V lost 8 bases to trimming and J lost 6 bases, with 13 bases between them. The CDR3 is made up of 12 amino acids. Germline V gene lookup returns CDR1 SNHLY and CDR2 FYNNEI. CDR3 region: CASDVGGSEAFF. The CDR3 region has the DNA TGTGCCAGCGATGTGGGCGGTTCTGAAGCTTTCTTT.

This clone showed up just once. The chain uses TRBV21-1 and TRBJ2-7. TRBV21-1 counts as a pseudogene. The CDR3 is 16 residues long. The CDR3 sequence: CANQGFWDGVTYEQYF. The CDR3 DNA reads as TGTGCCAACCAGGGATTCTGGGACGGGGTGACCTACGAGCAGTACTTC.

V gene TRBV6-5 combines with J gene TRBJ2-2; possibly TRBD1 for D (5 bases). Germline-derived CDR1 and CDR2 are MNHEY and SVGAGI. The CDR3 loop spans 15 amino acids. The germline V and J ends were trimmed by 6 bases and 6 bases, with 17 bases remaining between them. In nucleotides, the CDR3 is TGTGCCAGCAGGAATTTGGCAGGGATACCCGGGGAGCTGTTTTTT. This sequence encodes CASRNLAGIPGELFF.

The rearrangement joins TRBV7-8 to TRBJ1-4; a weak D match, TRBD1 (5 bases). The CDR3 runs 13 residues. Trimming removed 0 bases from V and 7 bases from J, with 6 bases in between. Germline V gene data show CDR1 as SGHVS and CDR2 as FQNEAQ. As DNA, the CDR3 is TGTGCCAGCAGCTTAGCGGGGGGTGAAAAACTGTTTTTT. It encodes CASSLAGGEKLFF.

This clone was picked up a small number of times. The V and J genes are TRBV7-3 and TRBJ2-1; a possible D gene is TRBD2 (5 bases). The V gene lost 6 bases and the J gene lost 7 bases, with 13 bases spanning the gap. Germline CDR1 reads SGHTA; CDR2 reads FQGTGA. The CDR3 extends over 13 amino acids. In nucleotides, the CDR3 is TGTGCCAGCAGTCCCTATATAGCGAATGAGCAGTTCTTC. Encoded protein: CASSPYIANEQFF.

The chain recombines TRBV6-4 with TRBJ2-1, with 7 bases aligning to TRBD2. Germline V gene lookup returns CDR1 MRHNA and CDR2 SNTAGT. This CDR3 comprises 13 residues. V lost 0 bases, J lost 10 bases, and 3 bases stayed unmatched. CDR3 protein: CASSDSASGEQFF. CDR3 in DNA: TGTGCCAGCAGTGACTCGGCTAGCGGAGAGCAGTTCTTC.

This clone was seen a few times. CDR3 residues: CASRAMGPYNEQFF. As DNA, the CDR3 is TGCGCCAGCAGGGCTATGGGCCCCTACAATGAGCAGTTCTTC. The V call is TRBV4-1, the J call TRBJ2-1, with unresolved D. The V end lost 6 bases, the J end lost 2 bases, and 11 bases lay between the germline ends. This CDR3 has 14 residues. Germline values: CDR1 MGHRA, CDR2 YSYEKL.

This rearrangement joins TRBV7-2 to TRBJ1-4; 7 bases map to TRBD1. Germline loops: CDR1 SGHTA, CDR2 FQGNSA. This CDR3 is 14 amino acids long. Trimming took 5 bases from V and 7 from J; bases not matched to a gene: 7. The CDR3 nucleotides read TGTGCCAGCAGCAGAGGGGGCGCGAGTGAAAAACTGTTTTTT. It translates to CASSRGGASEKLFF.

This chain uses TRBV28 with TRBJ2-7, with 11 bases aligning to TRBD1. Germline CDR1 MDHEN, CDR2 SYDVKM. With 5 bases clipped from V and 3 bases from J, the junction kept 6 bases outside the gene matches. The CDR3 length is 15 residues. CDR3 in amino acids: CASSTSGTGGYEQYF. CDR3 DNA sequence: TGTGCCAGCAGTACTTCCGGGACAGGGGGCTACGAGCAGTACTTC.

This clone was picked up a small number of times. The chain employs TRBV6-5 and TRBJ1-2; D uncertain. The CDR3 length is 14 residues. V was shortened by 5 bases and J by 7 bases, with 17 bases between the two germline ends. Germline V lookup: CDR1 MNHEY, CDR2 SVGAGI. The CDR3 DNA reads TGTGCCAGCAGTCGAACCGGAAGCTTCTCTGGCTACACCTTC. Translating gives CASSRTGSFSGYTF.

V usage is TRBV7-8 and J usage is TRBJ1-1, with 11 bases matching TRBD1. The junction had 15 bases not matched to a gene; V was cut back by 5 bases and J by 7 bases. This CDR3 has 17 residues. CDR1 and CDR2 (germline): SGHVS, FQNEAQ. CDR3 bases: TGTGCCAGCAGCACACCTTTGGACAGGGGGCAAGGAGGTGAAGCTTTCTTT. Encoded protein: CASSTPLDRGQGGEAFF.

This chain links TRBV6-1 with TRBJ1-2, with 7 bases aligning to TRBD1. The CDR3 length is 15 residues. After removal of 2 bases from V and 6 bases from J, the junction contained 9 bases not matched to a gene. Germline-derived CDR1 and CDR2 are MNHNS and SASEGT. CDR3 protein: CASSEPAGGGHGYTF. CDR3 nucleotide sequence: TGTGCCAGCAGTGAACCGGCAGGGGGAGGGCATGGCTACACCTTC.

The V gene is TRBV30, the J gene TRBJ1-5; D uncertain. The V gene's germline CDR1 is GTSNPN and CDR2 SVGIG (reference sequence). V was clipped by 0 bases and J by 2 bases, with 5 bases between them. The CDR3 length is 13 residues. The CDR3 DNA reads as TGTGCCTGGAGTGTACGTCGCAATCAGCCCCAGCATTTT. It yields the protein CAWSVRRNQPQHF.

This clone was counted a few times. The chain is built from TRBV9 and TRBJ2-7; 7 nucleotides line up with TRBD2. Trimming cost V 0 bases and J 2 bases; bases outside gene matches: 5. The CDR3 is made up of 15 amino acids. CDR1 and CDR2 from the germline V gene are SGDLS and YYNGEE. CDR3 amino acids: CASSVAASGPYEQYF. For the CDR3, the DNA is TGTGCCAGCAGCGTAGCAGCTAGCGGACCCTACGAGCAGTACTTC.

The chain has TRBV2 and TRBJ1-6, with 9 bases identical to TRBD1. With V trimmed by 5 bases and J by 11 bases, 13 bases remained unmatched. Per the germline V gene, CDR1 is SNHLY and CDR2 is FYNNEI. The CDR3 is made up of 16 amino acids. In nucleotides, the CDR3 is TGTGCCAGCAGTTCTAGTCGGGACAGGGACTACCCACCCCTCCACTTT. This sequence encodes CASSSSRDRDYPPLHF.

The chain recombines TRBV28 with TRBJ2-3, with 8 bases lining up with TRBD1. V shed 5 bases, J shed 5 bases, and the junction held 6 bases outside the gene matches. The CDR3 loop spans 14 amino acids. The germline CDR1 and CDR2 sequences are MDHEN and SYDVKM. The CDR3 nucleotides are TGTGCCAGCAGTATAGACAGGGGAAGAGATACGCAGTATTTT. It is translated as CASSIDRGRDTQYF.

This sequence joins TRBV5-1 and TRBJ2-1; 9 bases are a match to TRBD2. Germline V CDR1 and CDR2: SGHRS, YFSETQ. V shed 3 bases, J shed 1 base, and the junction held 2 bases outside the gene matches. The CDR3 loop spans 15 amino acids. The CDR3 loop reads CASSSSGASYNEQFF. The CDR3 DNA reads TGCGCCAGCAGCTCTAGCGGGGCTTCCTACAATGAGCAGTTCTTC.

This clone was detected a few times. The gene calls are TRBV6-1 and TRBJ2-7; 9 nucleotides line up with TRBD1. Germline V gives CDR1 MNHNS, CDR2 SASEGT. The CDR3 contains 13 residues. Germline trimming cut 2 bases from V and 7 bases from J; bases unmatched to any gene: 3. The CDR3 here is CASSETGGREQYF. The CDR3 nucleotides read TGTGCCAGCAGTGAAACAGGGGGCCGGGAGCAGTACTTC.

The V gene is TRBV4-2, the J gene TRBJ2-7, with TRBD1 matching 12 bases. This CDR3 spans 17 amino acids. Germline CDR1 reads LGHNA; CDR2 reads YNFKEQ. The V segment lost 1 base and the J segment 6 bases; nucleotides outside the gene matches: 10. The CDR3 bases are TGTGCCAGCAGCCAAGGTTATCGGGGGACAGGGGGCGGCGAGCAGTACTTC. It yields the protein CASSQGYRGTGGGEQYF.

The V gene is TRBV6-5, the J gene TRBJ1-1; 7 bases are shared with TRBD1. V shed 6 bases, J shed 1 base, and the junction held 8 bases outside the gene matches. Germline loops: CDR1 MNHEY, CDR2 SVGAGI. The CDR3 runs 15 residues. The CDR3 coding sequence is TGTGCCAGCAGCCGGGGACAGAGAACGAACACTGAAGCTTTCTTT. Residues: CASSRGQRTNTEAFF.

This chain joins TRBV5-1 and TRBJ2-5; tentative D call: TRBD1 (5 bases). Germline CDR1 SGHRS, CDR2 YFSETQ. V gave up 4 bases and J gave up 2 bases, with 15 bases separating them. CDR3 length equals 15 residues. CDR3 bases: TGCGCCAGCAGCCCCGTCCAGGGTATACAAGAGACCCAGTACTTC. Its translation: CASSPVQGIQETQYF.

The chain is built from TRBV19 and TRBJ1-1, with a weak D call TRBD1 (6 bases). V was clipped by 9 bases and J by 13 bases, with 15 bases between them. Per germline, CDR1 LNHDA and CDR2 SQIVND (reference sequence). The CDR3 runs 10 residues. The CDR3 sequence: CASSRGYVFF. The CDR3 DNA follows: TGTGCCAGCTCCAGGGGATACGTTTTCTTT.

The genes are TRBV28 and TRBJ2-7; no firm D call. This CDR3 has 13 amino acids. V was trimmed by 8 bases and J by 6 bases, leaving 17 bases between them. Germline CDR1 MDHEN, CDR2 SYDVKM. The CDR3 loop reads CASLGSWSFEQYF. The CDR3 nucleotides are TGTGCCAGCCTCGGGTCCTGGAGTTTCGAGCAGTACTTC.

The table lists this clone with a count of one. The chain is built from TRBV12-3 or TRBV12-4 and TRBJ1-2; D is unresolved. CDR3 size: 13 residues. Trimming stripped 0 bases from V and 3 bases from J, with 5 bases between. CDR3 nucleotides: TGTGCCAGCAGTTTAGCGCCATACTATGGCTACACCTTC. Translation: CASSLAPYYGYTF.

The V call is TRBV29-1, the J call TRBJ2-2, with D hard to call. This CDR3 has 13 residues. Germline CDR1 reads SQVTM; CDR2 reads ANQGSEA. The ends were cut back, 4 bases at V and 0 bases at J, with 6 bases in the middle. This CDR3 is CSVVASNTGELFF. CDR3 coding DNA: TGCAGCGTTGTTGCGTCGAACACCGGGGAGCTGTTTTTT.

This clone has a single count. The J gene is TRBJ2-2, the V gene TRBV3-1 (or the pseudogene TRBV3-2); a weak D match, TRBD1 (6 bases). CDR3 length: 17 residues. The V and J ends lost 1 base and 1 base respectively, with 13 bases between them. Germline V gene data show CDR1 as LGHDT and CDR2 as YNNKEL (reference sequence). The CDR3 DNA reads TGTGCCAGCAGCCAAGCCCTAACAGGGTTGAACACCGGGGAGCTGTTTTTT. Residues: CASSQALTGLNTGELFF.

The V and J genes are TRBV5-1 and TRBJ2-7; TRBD2 agrees at 11 bases. CDR1 and CDR2 from the germline V gene are SGHRS and YFSETQ. After removal of 4 bases from V and 2 bases from J, the junction contained 11 bases not matched to a gene. The length of the CDR3 is 17 residues. CDR3 residues: CASSKRLAGGNPYEQYF. The CDR3 region has the DNA TGCGCCAGCAGCAAACGTCTAGCGGGAGGAAACCCCTACGAGCAGTACTTC.

The CDR3 spells CATSDGGVGETQYF. The DNA of the CDR3 is TGTGCCACCAGTGATGGGGGGGTTGGGGAGACCCAGTACTTC. The chain is built from TRBV24-1 and TRBJ2-5; 7 bases agree with TRBD2. Looked up from germline, CDR1 is KGHDR and CDR2 is SFDVKD. V dropped 3 bases and J dropped 5; count of bases not matched to a gene: 5. The CDR3 spans 14 residues.